This passage covers 5 T cell receptor beta chains from one sample sequenced in a study of vaccination and CD4 T cells after COVID-19. Cultured CD4+ T cell DNA underwent sequencing with the Oncomine TCR Beta short-read assay. TCRdb redid the calling of the PCR reads with MiXCR, one entry per CDR3 protein. This repertoire shows about 14,000 distinct CDR3 sequences, around 49% found once; its top ten account for 10%. Treatment: approximately nine-day PBMC culture with coronavirus spike peptide pools or control peptides (ViraFEST assay). Their antigens remain unidentified. The sample here was CD4+ T cells from blood, cultured in vitro, taken before SARS-CoV-2 vaccination. The receptor set was obtained from a human donor who had recovered from COVID-19.

The chain combines TRBV11-3 with TRBJ1-3, with no clear D. Per the germline V gene, CDR1 is SGHNT and CDR2 is YENEEA. This CDR3 comprises 13 residues. With 3 bases removed from V and 2 bases from J, the gap between germline ends came to 5 bases. The CDR3 sequence: CASSLSPGNTIYF. CDR3 bases: TGTGCCAGCAGCTTGTCACCTGGAAACACCATATATTTT.

This clonotype showed up just a few times. This rearrangement joins TRBV20-1 to TRBJ2-5, with TRBD1 matching 9 bases. V gave up 0 bases and J gave up 4 bases; unmatched junction bases: 6. The V gene's germline CDR1 is DFQATT and CDR2 SNEGSKA (reference sequence). The CDR3 extends over 15 amino acids. CDR3 in DNA: TGCAGTGCTAGAGATATCGACAGGGGGATAGAGACCCAGTACTTC. Protein sequence: CSARDIDRGIETQYF.

In its sample, this clonotype was seen a few times. The chain carries TRBV28 and TRBJ2-1, with 12 bases fitting TRBD1. The CDR3 runs 15 residues. Germline CDR1 reads MDHEN; CDR2 reads SYDVKM. V lost 7 bases, J lost 10 bases, and 11 bases stayed unmatched. In DNA form, the CDR3 reads TGTGCCAGCATTATCGGGACAGGGGGCCCGCCGGAGCAGTTCTTC. Protein product: CASIIGTGGPPEQFF.

This clonotype was detected only a few times. The rearrangement joins TRBV7-8 to TRBJ2-1; 7 bases align to TRBD2. V was pared by 6 bases and J by 6 bases, with 8 bases of the junction left unmatched. Germline loops: CDR1 SGHVS, CDR2 FQNEAQ. This CDR3 comprises 14 residues. The CDR3 DNA reads as TGTGCCAGCAGACCCACTAGCGCCGCCAATGAGCAGTTCTTC. It codes for CASRPTSAANEQFF.

In this sample, this clonotype turned up a few times. The chain uses TRBV7-6 and TRBJ2-7, with D perhaps matching TRBD1 (5 bases). Germline CDR1 and CDR2: SGHVS and FNYEAQ. V was trimmed by 3 bases and J by 3 bases, leaving 15 bases between them. This CDR3 contains 15 residues. For the CDR3, the DNA is TGTGCCAGCAGCTTCGGACATTATGGAAACTACGAGCAGTACTTC. It is translated as CASSFGHYGNYEQYF. The full variable domain, completed using reference TRBV7-6 and TRBJ2-7, is GAGVSQSPRYKVTKRGQDVALRCDPISGHVSLYWYRQALGQGPEFLTYFNYEAQQDKSGLPNDRFSAERPEGSISTLTIQRTEQRDSAMYRCASSFGHYGNYEQYFGPGTRLTVT.